This T cell receptor (beta chain) appears in the sequencing data of a study of Graves' ophthalmopathy and Graves' hyperthyroidism. RNA transcripts served as template for amplifying TCR beta CDR3 sequences. First-round RT-PCR relied on HTBI primers, and a second-round multiplex PCR came next. TCRdb ran MiXCR on the multiplex PCR reads and lists one entry per CDR3 protein. The sample has about 1.1 million distinct CDR3 sequences, roughly two fifths seen once; the top ten hold roughly 11%. At least ten counts were recorded for this clonotype. The CDR3 covers 12 residues. Trimming removed 8 bases at V and 4 bases at J, with 9 bases between. Per the germline V gene, CDR1 is SNHLY and CDR2 is FYNNEI.

This chain links TRBV2 with TRBJ1-5; maybe TRBD1 (6 bases). This clonotype was sampled from an adult man with Graves' hyperthyroidism. The sample consisted of peripheral blood or thyroid tissue (not recorded which). CDR3 in DNA: TGTGCCAGCGGGGGCCCTAATCAGCCCCAGCATTTT. This sequence encodes CASGGPNQPQHF. Full variable domain (outside the CDR3, taken from reference TRBV2 and TRBJ1-5): EPEVTQTPSHQVTQMGQEVILRCVPISNHLYFYWYRQILGQKVEFLVSFYNNEISEKSEIFDDQFSVERPDGSNFTLKIRSTKLEDSAMYFCASGGPNQPQHFGDGTRLSIL.